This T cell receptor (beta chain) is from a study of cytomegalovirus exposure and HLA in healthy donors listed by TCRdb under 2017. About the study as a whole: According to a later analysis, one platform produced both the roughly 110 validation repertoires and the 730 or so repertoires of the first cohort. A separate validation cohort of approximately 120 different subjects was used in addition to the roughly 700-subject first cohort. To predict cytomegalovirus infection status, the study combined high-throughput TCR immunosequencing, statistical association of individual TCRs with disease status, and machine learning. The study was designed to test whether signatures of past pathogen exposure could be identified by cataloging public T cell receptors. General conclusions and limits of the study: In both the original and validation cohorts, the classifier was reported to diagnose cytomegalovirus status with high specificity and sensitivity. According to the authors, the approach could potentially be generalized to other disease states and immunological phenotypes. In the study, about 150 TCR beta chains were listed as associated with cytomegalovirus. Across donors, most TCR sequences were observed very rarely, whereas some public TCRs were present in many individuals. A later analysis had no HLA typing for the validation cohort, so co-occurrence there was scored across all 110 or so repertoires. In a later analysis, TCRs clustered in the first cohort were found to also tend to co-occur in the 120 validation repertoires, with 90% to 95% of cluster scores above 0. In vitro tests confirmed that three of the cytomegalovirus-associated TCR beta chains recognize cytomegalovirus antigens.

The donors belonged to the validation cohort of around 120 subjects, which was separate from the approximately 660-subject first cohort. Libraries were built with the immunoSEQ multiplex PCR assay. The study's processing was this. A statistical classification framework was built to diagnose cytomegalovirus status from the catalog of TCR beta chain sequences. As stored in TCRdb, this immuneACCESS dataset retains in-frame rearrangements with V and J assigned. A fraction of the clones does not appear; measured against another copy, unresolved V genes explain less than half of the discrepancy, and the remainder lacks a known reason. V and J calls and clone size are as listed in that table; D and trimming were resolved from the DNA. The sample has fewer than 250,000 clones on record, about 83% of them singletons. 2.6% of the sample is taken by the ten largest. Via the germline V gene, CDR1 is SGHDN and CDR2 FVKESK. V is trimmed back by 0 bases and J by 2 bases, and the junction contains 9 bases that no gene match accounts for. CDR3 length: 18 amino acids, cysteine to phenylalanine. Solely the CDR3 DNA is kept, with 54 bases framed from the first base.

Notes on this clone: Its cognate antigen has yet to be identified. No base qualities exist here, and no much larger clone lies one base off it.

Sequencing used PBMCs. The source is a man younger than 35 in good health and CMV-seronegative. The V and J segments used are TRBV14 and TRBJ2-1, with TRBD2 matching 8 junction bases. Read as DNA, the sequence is TGTGCCAGCAGCCAAGAGGGGTGGCGGGGGGAGCCCTACAATGAGCAGTTCTTC. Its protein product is CASSQEGWRGEPYNEQFF.